This T cell receptor beta chain was captured by sequencing in a study of blood T cell repertoires in COVID-19. For the study at large: Whether acute or convalescent, the COVID-19 samples came from the United States, Italy and Spain.

Individuals drawn from 24 US areas were roughly 18 to 95 years old. Before being deemed recovered, Cohort 3 donors had two negative PCRs, clearance, or symptom resolution. Original handling: Counts of nucleated cells, estimated from reference gene primer amplification, were obtained. Libraries were prepared by immunoSEQ multiplex PCR; TCRdb keeps only in-frame clonotypes and omits some of them. That table furnishes V, J and clone size, whereas the DNA furnished D and trimming. The table has around 110,000 clones, roughly 84% seen once. CDR1 is MNHEY, CDR2 SMNVEV, per germline (reference sequence). The CDR3 is 14 amino acids. V dropped 2 bases and J dropped 8; count of bases not matched to a gene: 7.

The rearrangement uses TRBV27 and TRBJ2-7, with 9 bases matching TRBD1. The receptor was isolated from a woman aged 30 to 39 who had recovered from COVID-19. The source material was PBMCs or T cells enriched from blood (not recorded which). The DNA of the CDR3 is TGTGCCAGCAGTTTAGCCCCTGACAGGGGGAAGCAGTACTTC. This codes for CASSLAPDRGKQYF.